A selection of T cell receptor beta chains follows, all from one sample in a study of blood T cell repertoires in COVID-19. The protocol was immunoSEQ multiplex PCR, while the TCRdb copy is restricted to in-frame clones and leaves out a portion. The sample records about 170,000 clones, 75% to 90% being singletons. Sequenced input: PBMCs or T cells enriched from blood (not recorded which). Receptor source: a woman between 45 and 60 years old who had recovered from COVID-19. Each CDR3 is given with its conserved first and last residue. D genes are given only for firm matches. Size is omitted from some rows. Given values are once, few, many or a class for expanded clones.

TRBJ1-2	NA	NA	TRBV4-2	CASSQDRNTGNYGYTF	TGTGCCAGCAGCCAAGATAGGAATACAGGAAACTATGGCTACACCTTC
TRBJ2-1	NA	TRBD2	TRBV25-1	CASRIGLADNEQFF	TGTGCCAGCAGGATAGGACTAGCGGACAATGAGCAGTTCTTC
TRBJ2-2	once	TRBD2	TRBV6-6	CASSPGLAGGLTGELFF	TGTGCCAGCAGTCCCGGACTAGCGGGGGGGCTCACCGGGGAGCTGTTTTTT
TRBJ1-6	few	TRBD1	TRBV27	CASSPGQAILHF	TGTGCCAGCAGTCCAGGACAGGCGATTCTCCACTTT
TRBJ2-2	few	TRBD2	TRBV5-4	CASSLIGGGFGGELFF	TGTGCCAGCAGCTTGATCGGCGGGGGATTTGGCGGGGAGCTGTTTTTT
TRBJ1-5	NA	NA	TRBV7-9	CASSFRTGSQPQHF	TGTGCCAGCAGCTTTCGGACTGGAAGTCAGCCCCAGCATTTT
TRBJ1-4	NA	NA	TRBV28	CASSLGALTNEKLFF	TGTGCCAGCAGTTTGGGGGCCCTAACTAATGAAAAACTGTTTTTT
TRBJ1-2	few	NA	TRBV7-8	CASSLKTLANYGYTF	TGTGCCAGCAGCTTAAAGACCCTAGCTAACTATGGCTACACCTTC
TRBJ2-1	NA	NA	TRBV19	CASKSRGHYSYNEQFF	TGTGCCAGTAAGAGCAGGGGCCATTACTCCTACAATGAGCAGTTCTTC
TRBJ1-3	NA	TRBD1	TRBV11-3	CASSSPGQGAGNTIYF	TGTGCCAGCAGCTCCCCGGGACAGGGGGCTGGAAACACCATATATTTT
TRBJ2-1	NA	TRBD2	TRBV9	CASSPRQLAGGHSSYNEQFF	TGTGCCAGCAGCCCCCGACAACTAGCGGGGGGGCATAGCTCCTACAATGAGCAGTTCTTC
TRBJ1-4	few	TRBD1	TRBV11-2	CASSLQGTANEKLFF	TGTGCCAGCAGTTTACAGGGGACAGCTAATGAAAAACTGTTTTTT
TRBJ1-5	NA	TRBD1	TRBV3-1/TRBV3-2	CASSQDRGQPQHF	TGTGCCAGCAGCCAAGACAGGGGGCAGCCCCAGCATTTT
TRBJ1-1	NA	NA	TRBV28	CASIRGGDSEAFF	TGTGCCAGCATCCGGGGTGGAGATTCGGAAGCTTTCTTT
TRBJ1-5	NA	NA	TRBV30	CAWSVQVFRQPQHF	TGTGCCTGGAGTGTACAAGTGTTCAGGCAGCCCCAGCATTTT
TRBJ1-1	NA	NA	TRBV30	CAWSVTPVDTEAFF	TGTGCCTGGAGTGTAACCCCGGTTGACACTGAAGCTTTCTTT
TRBJ2-1	NA	NA	TRBV30	CAWSPSGRGSYNEQFF	TGTGCCTGGAGTCCTTCAGGCAGGGGCTCCTACAATGAGCAGTTCTTC
TRBJ1-5	NA	TRBD1	TRBV7-8	CASSPDKLDRGGSQHF	TGTGCCAGCAGCCCAGATAAGTTGGACAGGGGGGGCTCCCAGCATTTT
TRBJ2-2	NA	NA	TRBV7-9	CASSPAGARTGELFF	TGTGCCAGCAGCCCGGCGGGGGCCCGAACCGGGGAGCTGTTTTTT
TRBJ2-3	NA	NA	TRBV6-6	CASSYPGTDTQYF	TGTGCCAGCAGTTACCCCGGGACAGATACGCAGTATTTT
TRBJ1-2	few	NA	TRBV7-8	CASSLDQVNYGYTF	TGTGCCAGCAGCTTAGACCAGGTCAACTATGGCTACACCTTC
TRBJ1-1	NA	NA	TRBV5-1	CASSYPGGVEAFF	TGCGCCAGCAGCTACCCCGGGGGGGTTGAAGCTTTCTTT
TRBJ1-5	NA	NA	TRBV6-5	CASSSTTGVKPQHF	TGTGCCAGCAGTAGTACGACAGGAGTAAAGCCCCAGCATTTT
TRBJ1-2	NA	NA	TRBV4-1	CASSQAGGRDYGYTF	TGCGCCAGCAGCCAAGCTGGGGGGAGGGACTATGGCTACACCTTC
TRBJ2-1	NA	TRBD2	TRBV5-8	CASSLGGSSYNEQFF	TGTGCCAGCAGCTTGGGCGGGAGCTCCTACAATGAGCAGTTCTTC
TRBJ2-5	NA	NA	TRBV2	CASKNLGGGQETQYF	TGTGCCAGCAAAAATCTCGGCGGAGGTCAAGAGACCCAGTACTTC
TRBJ2-2	NA	NA	TRBV2	CASSARQVLNTGELFF	TGTGCCAGCAGTGCACGGCAGGTCCTGAACACCGGGGAGCTGTTTTTT
TRBJ1-5	NA	NA	TRBV28	CASRRSYLNQPQHF	TGTGCCAGCAGGCGGTCGTACCTTAATCAGCCCCAGCATTTT
TRBJ1-3	once	NA	TRBV5-1	CASSLDTGPGNTIYF	TGCGCCAGCAGCTTGGATACAGGTCCTGGAAACACCATATATTTT
TRBJ1-3	NA	NA	TRBV9	CASSPAGSGGNTIYF	TGTGCCAGCAGCCCAGCGGGTTCAGGGGGAAACACCATATATTTT
TRBJ1-2	NA	TRBD1	TRBV2	CASSGTGRQDGYTF	TGTGCCAGCAGTGGGACAGGGCGTCAGGATGGCTACACCTTC
TRBJ2-3	once	TRBD2	TRBV7-3	CASSLSGGPTDTQYF	TGTGCCAGCAGCTTAAGCGGGGGACCCACAGATACGCAGTATTTT
TRBJ1-3	NA	TRBD1	TRBV3-1/TRBV3-2	CASSHFNRGPSGNTIYF	TGTGCCAGCAGCCACTTCAACAGGGGGCCCTCTGGAAACACCATATATTTT
TRBJ2-1	NA	NA	TRBV4-1	CASSPEYGGASYNEQFF	TGCGCCAGCAGCCCAGAGTATGGTGGGGCCTCCTACAATGAGCAGTTCTTC
TRBJ2-2	NA	NA	TRBV7-9	CASSLDPRDSLTGELFF	TGTGCCAGCAGCTTAGATCCCAGGGATTCCCTCACCGGGGAGCTGTTTTTT
TRBJ1-1	NA	NA	TRBV3-1/TRBV3-2	CASTIIGTEAFF	TGTGCCAGCACCATAATCGGCACTGAAGCTTTCTTT
TRBJ1-2	NA	TRBD1	TRBV28	CASSGGQGNGYTF	TGTGCCAGCAGTGGGGGACAGGGGAATGGCTACACCTTC
TRBJ1-5	once	TRBD1	TRBV3-1/TRBV3-2	CASSQGVGQGEQPQHF	TGTGCCAGCAGCCAAGGGGTTGGACAGGGGGAGCAGCCCCAGCATTTT
TRBJ2-1	NA	NA	TRBV20-1	CSARSWSEQFF	TGCAGTGCTCGGAGTTGGAGTGAGCAGTTCTTC
TRBJ1-2	few	NA	TRBV3-1/TRBV3-2	CASSQDRWPNYGYTF	TGTGCCAGCAGCCAAGATCGTTGGCCGAACTATGGCTACACCTTC
TRBJ2-5	NA	TRBD2	TRBV10-2	CASSELKNGRDQETQYF	TGCGCCAGCAGTGAGTTAAAAAATGGGAGGGACCAAGAGACCCAGTACTTC
TRBJ1-2	NA	NA	TRBV30	CACAIRGNGYTF	TGTGCCTGCGCCATCCGGGGGAATGGCTACACCTTC
TRBJ2-2	NA	NA	TRBV5-6	CASSRTIGPGELFF	TGTGCCAGCAGCCGGACAATTGGTCCCGGGGAGCTGTTTTTT
TRBJ1-3	few	NA	TRBV4-1	CASSPTGQKLNTIYF	TGCGCCAGCAGCCCAACCGGACAGAAACTAAACACCATATATTTT
TRBJ1-1	NA	TRBD1	TRBV4-3	CASSQDPQGANTEAFF	TGCGCCAGCAGCCAAGACCCACAGGGGGCGAACACTGAAGCTTTCTTT
TRBJ2-1	NA	NA	TRBV3-1/TRBV3-2	CASSHQGGSDEQFF	TGTGCCAGCAGCCACCAGGGAGGCTCGGATGAGCAGTTCTTC
TRBJ1-4	NA	NA	TRBV21-1	CASSKKWAGATGRGGKLFF	TGTGCCAGCAGCAAAAAATGGGCAGGGGCGACAGGGCGAGGGGGAAAACTGTTTTTT
TRBJ1-1	NA	NA	TRBV2	CASSEGGEAFF	TGTGCCAGCAGTGAGGGGGGGGAAGCTTTCTTT
TRBJ2-5	NA	TRBD2	TRBV7-2	CASSLAGGKETQYF	TGTGCCAGCAGCTTAGCGGGAGGGAAGGAGACCCAGTACTTC
TRBJ1-2	few	NA	TRBV12-3/TRBV12-4	CASSLRDNYGYTF	TGTGCCAGCAGTTTAAGAGATAACTATGGCTACACCTTC
TRBJ1-5	NA	NA	TRBV3-1/TRBV3-2	CASSPGRGIRDQPQHF	TGTGCCAGCAGCCCGGGGCGCGGGATCCGAGATCAGCCCCAGCATTTT